The clone carrying this T cell receptor beta chain occurred many times. Its matching antigen is unknown. The source of the sample is a study of spatial heterogeneity in lung cancer. Study-wide background: Beta-chain sequences consistently outnumbered alpha-chain sequences in detection.

Germline-derived CDR1 and CDR2 are DFQATT and SNEGSKA (reference sequence). CDR3 size: 15 residues. With V trimmed by 3 bases and J by 2 bases, 6 bases remained unmatched. Points from the study as a whole: Follow-up blood showed ubiquitous expanded tumor TCRs less than blood at resection did.

The sample's time point: sample taken at primary tumor resection. From tumor, nontumor lung or frozen PBMC, whole RNA was taken unsorted for sequencing. There were 72 donors, all of them untreated patients with early-stage non-small cell lung cancer. On each TCR cDNA molecule, a unique molecular identifier was present. One entry per CDR3 protein results from TCRdb running MiXCR on the 5' RACE reads. The table has about 52,000 distinct CDR3 sequences, approximately 7% seen once. The chain couples TRBV20-1 to TRBJ2-5; 10 bases are a match to TRBD1. Sequences were derived from PBMCs, sampled at surgery. This receptor was identified in a female donor with early-stage non-small cell lung cancer. DNA for the CDR3: TGCAGTGCTAGGTGGGGACAGGGGAGTCAAGAGACCCAGTACTTC. This gives the protein CSARWGQGSQETQYF.